The rows below give T cell receptor beta chains drawn from one sample of a study of shared clonotypes between healthy human individuals. The protocol was immunoSEQ multiplex PCR, while the TCRdb copy is restricted to in-frame clones and leaves out a portion. Seen here are a few hundred thousand clones, 97% observed once, and the top ten hold 0.057%. The sample taken for sequencing was naive CD4+ T cells sorted from blood. These receptor sequences come from a young woman in good health. Each CDR3 is given with its conserved first and last residue. The order of the fields is D gene, J gene, clone size, V gene, CDR3 protein, CDR3 DNA. The D gene is left open where the match is weak. Only some rows state a clone size, as once, few, many or a class for expanded clones.

d_call: .; j_call: TRBJ2-7; clone_size: .; v_call: TRBV2; cdr3_aa: CASTNVGWSSYEQYF; cdr3_nt: TGTGCCAGCACCAATGTCGGTTGGAGCTCCTACGAGCAGTACTTC
d_call: .; j_call: TRBJ2-7; clone_size: once; v_call: TRBV5-4; cdr3_aa: CATRGGLIGSIDEQYF; cdr3_nt: TGTGCCACCAGAGGTGGCCTCATCGGGAGTATCGACGAGCAGTACTTC
d_call: .; j_call: TRBJ2-1; clone_size: .; v_call: TRBV9; cdr3_aa: CASSVPPGGRTHNEQFF; cdr3_nt: TGTGCCAGCAGCGTGCCCCCAGGGGGGCGGACTCACAATGAGCAGTTCTTC
d_call: .; j_call: TRBJ2-6; clone_size: .; v_call: TRBV5-4; cdr3_aa: CASRFWGANVLTF; cdr3_nt: TGTGCCAGCCGCTTTTGGGGGGCCAACGTCCTGACTTTC
d_call: TRBD2; j_call: TRBJ2-7; clone_size: .; v_call: TRBV5-5; cdr3_aa: CASNPGIAGGTSYEQYF; cdr3_nt: TGTGCCAGCAACCCCGGGATAGCGGGAGGCACTTCCTACGAGCAGTACTTC
d_call: .; j_call: TRBJ1-2; clone_size: .; v_call: TRBV29-1; cdr3_aa: CSAHLQDYGYTF; cdr3_nt: TGCAGCGCCCACCTACAGGACTATGGCTACACCTTC
d_call: TRBD1; j_call: TRBJ2-3; clone_size: .; v_call: TRBV6-6; cdr3_aa: CASSYSPDRPDTQYF; cdr3_nt: TGTGCCAGCAGTTACTCCCCGGACAGGCCAGATACGCAGTATTTT
d_call: .; j_call: TRBJ2-7; clone_size: .; v_call: TRBV28; cdr3_aa: CASSLSGGRGGYEQYF; cdr3_nt: TGTGCCAGCAGTTTAAGCGGAGGCAGGGGGGGCTACGAGCAGTACTTC
d_call: TRBD2; j_call: TRBJ2-7; clone_size: .; v_call: TRBV19; cdr3_aa: CASRTNSGKGAYEQYF; cdr3_nt: TGTGCCAGTAGAACAAATAGCGGGAAGGGGGCCTACGAGCAGTACTTC
d_call: .; j_call: TRBJ2-2; clone_size: .; v_call: TRBV11-1; cdr3_aa: CASSLPGHPDGELFF; cdr3_nt: TGTGCCAGCAGCTTACCGGGTCACCCGGACGGGGAGCTGTTTTTT
d_call: .; j_call: TRBJ1-1; clone_size: .; v_call: TRBV29-1; cdr3_aa: CSASEGMNTEAFF; cdr3_nt: TGCAGCGCTTCGGAGGGGATGAACACTGAAGCTTTCTTT
d_call: .; j_call: TRBJ1-1; clone_size: .; v_call: TRBV6-1; cdr3_aa: CASSLRVEDTEAFF; cdr3_nt: TGTGCCAGCAGTCTCAGGGTCGAGGACACTGAAGCTTTCTTT
d_call: .; j_call: TRBJ1-1; clone_size: few; v_call: TRBV6-1; cdr3_aa: CASSDTGGMNTEAFF; cdr3_nt: TGTGCCAGCAGTGATACCGGGGGCATGAACACTGAAGCTTTCTTT
d_call: TRBD1; j_call: TRBJ2-2; clone_size: .; v_call: TRBV6-6; cdr3_aa: CASSPQGKAGELFF; cdr3_nt: TGTGCCAGCAGTCCACAGGGGAAGGCCGGGGAGCTGTTTTTT
d_call: TRBD2; j_call: TRBJ2-5; clone_size: .; v_call: TRBV19; cdr3_aa: CASSKGLAGWETQYF; cdr3_nt: TGTGCCAGTAGTAAAGGACTAGCGGGATGGGAGACCCAGTACTTC
d_call: TRBD1; j_call: TRBJ2-7; clone_size: once; v_call: TRBV7-7; cdr3_aa: CASSLAVTGGANWDDYEQYF; cdr3_nt: TGTGCCAGCAGCTTAGCCGTGACAGGGGGTGCGAATTGGGACGATTACGAGCAGTACTTC
d_call: .; j_call: TRBJ1-4; clone_size: .; v_call: TRBV21-1; cdr3_aa: CASNPTGPRGEKLFF; cdr3_nt: TGTGCCAGCAACCCGACAGGGCCCCGAGGAGAAAAACTGTTTTTT
d_call: TRBD1; j_call: TRBJ1-2; clone_size: .; v_call: TRBV6-5; cdr3_aa: CASSYPEDRNYGYTF; cdr3_nt: TGTGCCAGCAGTTACCCGGAGGACAGGAACTATGGCTACACCTTC
d_call: TRBD1; j_call: TRBJ1-1; clone_size: .; v_call: TRBV6-6; cdr3_aa: CASSGQGNTEAFF; cdr3_nt: TGTGCCAGCAGTGGACAGGGGAACACTGAAGCTTTCTTT
d_call: .; j_call: TRBJ2-4; clone_size: .; v_call: TRBV6-1; cdr3_aa: CASTEPNVAKNIQYF; cdr3_nt: TGTGCCAGCACCGAGCCCAATGTAGCCAAAAACATTCAGTACTTC
d_call: .; j_call: TRBJ2-5; clone_size: .; v_call: TRBV10-1; cdr3_aa: CASSESRGETQYF; cdr3_nt: TGCGCCAGCAGTGAGTCCAGGGGAGAGACCCAGTACTTC
d_call: TRBD2; j_call: TRBJ2-7; clone_size: .; v_call: TRBV28; cdr3_aa: CASSTSSGIHSMQYF; cdr3_nt: TGTGCCAGCAGTACCTCTAGCGGGATACACTCAATGCAGTACTTC
d_call: TRBD1; j_call: TRBJ1-2; clone_size: .; v_call: TRBV5-1; cdr3_aa: CASSFGGTGGYGYTF; cdr3_nt: TGCGCCAGCAGCTTTGGAGGGACAGGGGGCTATGGCTACACCTTC
d_call: .; j_call: TRBJ2-7; clone_size: .; v_call: TRBV7-6; cdr3_aa: CASSLRDTYEQYF; cdr3_nt: TGTGCCAGTAGCTTACGGGACACCTACGAGCAGTACTTC
d_call: .; j_call: TRBJ2-1; clone_size: .; v_call: TRBV19; cdr3_aa: CASSIVGRLVVGPNEQFF; cdr3_nt: TGTGCCAGTAGTATAGTGGGGCGGCTCGTAGTCGGTCCCAATGAGCAGTTCTTC
d_call: TRBD1; j_call: TRBJ2-7; clone_size: .; v_call: TRBV18; cdr3_aa: CASSPNRGRSSEQYF; cdr3_nt: TGTGCCAGCTCACCCAACAGGGGGCGTTCCTCCGAGCAGTACTTC